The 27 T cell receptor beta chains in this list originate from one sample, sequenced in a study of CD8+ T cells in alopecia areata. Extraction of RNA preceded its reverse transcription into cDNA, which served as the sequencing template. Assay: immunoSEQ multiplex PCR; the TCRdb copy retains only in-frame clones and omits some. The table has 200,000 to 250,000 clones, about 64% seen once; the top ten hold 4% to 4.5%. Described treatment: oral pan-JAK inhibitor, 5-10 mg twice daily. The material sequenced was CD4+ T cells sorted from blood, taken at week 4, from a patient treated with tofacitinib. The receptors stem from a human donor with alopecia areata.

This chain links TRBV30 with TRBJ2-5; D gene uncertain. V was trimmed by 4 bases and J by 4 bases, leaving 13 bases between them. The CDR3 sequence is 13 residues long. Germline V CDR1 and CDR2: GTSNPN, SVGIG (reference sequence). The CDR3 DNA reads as TGTGCCTGGACCGTTCTCGGACCAGAGACCCAGTACTTC. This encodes CAWTVLGPETQYF.

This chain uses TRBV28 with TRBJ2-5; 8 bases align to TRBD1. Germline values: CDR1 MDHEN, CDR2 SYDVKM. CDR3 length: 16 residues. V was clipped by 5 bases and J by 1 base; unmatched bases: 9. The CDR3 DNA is TGTGCCAGCAGTACTCAGACAGGGGCCCTCCAAGAGACCCAGTACTTC. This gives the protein CASSTQTGALQETQYF.

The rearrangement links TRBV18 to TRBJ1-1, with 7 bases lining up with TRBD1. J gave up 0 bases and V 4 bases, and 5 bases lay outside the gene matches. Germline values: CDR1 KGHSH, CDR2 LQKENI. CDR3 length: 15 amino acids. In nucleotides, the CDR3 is TGTGCCAGCTCACAGGTGGGACAGTTGAACACTGAAGCTTTCTTT. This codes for CASSQVGQLNTEAFF. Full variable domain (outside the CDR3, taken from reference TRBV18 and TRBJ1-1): NAGVMQNPRHLVRRRGQEARLRCSPMKGHSHVYWYRQLPEEGLKFMVYLQKENIIDESGMPKERFSAEFPKEGPSILRIQQVVRGDSAAYFCASSQVGQLNTEAFFGQGTRLTVV.

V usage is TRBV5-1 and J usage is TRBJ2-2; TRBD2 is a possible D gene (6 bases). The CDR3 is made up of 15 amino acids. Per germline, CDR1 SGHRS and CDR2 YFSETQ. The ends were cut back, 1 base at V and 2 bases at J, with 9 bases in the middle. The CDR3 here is CASSLSGTNTGELFF. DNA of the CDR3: TGCGCCAGCAGCTTGTCCGGGACTAACACCGGGGAGCTGTTTTTT.

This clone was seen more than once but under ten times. This chain's CDR3 is CASSLNSGVNTGELFF. The CDR3 region has the DNA TGTGCCAGCAGCTTGAATAGCGGGGTGAACACCGGGGAGCTGTTTTTT. V gene TRBV7-9 combines with J gene TRBJ2-2, with 8 bases identical to TRBD2. The CDR3 loop spans 16 amino acids. Losses at the gene ends were 3 bases for V and 1 base for J; bases not matched to a gene: 4. The germline CDR1 and CDR2 sequences are SEHNR and FQNEAQ (reference sequence).

The CDR3 nucleotides read TGTGCCAGCAGCTTGATGGGAGGGCCCCAGCATTTT. As protein: CASSLMGGPQHF. The V and J genes are TRBV7-2 and TRBJ1-5; D is undetermined. Trimming removed 3 bases from V and 9 bases from J, with 9 bases in between. The CDR3 contains 12 residues. Germline loops: CDR1 SGHTA, CDR2 FQGNSA.

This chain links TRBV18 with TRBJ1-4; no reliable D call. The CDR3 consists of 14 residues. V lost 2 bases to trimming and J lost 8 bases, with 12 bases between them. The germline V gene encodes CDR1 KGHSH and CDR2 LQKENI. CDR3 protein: CASSPRQAGEKLFF. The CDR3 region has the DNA TGTGCCAGCTCACCAAGGCAGGCTGGAGAAAAACTGTTTTTT.

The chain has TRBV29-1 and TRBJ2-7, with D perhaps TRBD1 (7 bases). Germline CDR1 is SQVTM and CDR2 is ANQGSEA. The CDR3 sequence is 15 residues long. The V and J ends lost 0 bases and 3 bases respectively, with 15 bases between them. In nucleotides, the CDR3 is TGCAGCGTTGAAGATCGGGGGTACAGGGGCTACGAGCAGTACTTC. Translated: CSVEDRGYRGYEQYF.

The CDR3 sequence is CASSPNTNYGYTF. The CDR3 region has the DNA TGCGCCAGCAGCCCGAATACTAACTATGGCTACACCTTC. The chain carries TRBV4-3 and TRBJ1-2; no firm D call. Germline-derived CDR1 and CDR2 are LGHNA and YSLEER. With 4 bases removed from V and 0 bases from J, the gap between germline ends came to 6 bases. The length of the CDR3 is 13 residues.

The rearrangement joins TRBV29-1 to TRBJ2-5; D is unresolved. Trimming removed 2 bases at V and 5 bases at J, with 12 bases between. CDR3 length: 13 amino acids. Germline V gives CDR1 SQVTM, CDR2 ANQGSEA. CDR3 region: CSVELAPRETQYF. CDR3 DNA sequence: TGCAGCGTTGAATTGGCCCCACGGGAGACCCAGTACTTC.

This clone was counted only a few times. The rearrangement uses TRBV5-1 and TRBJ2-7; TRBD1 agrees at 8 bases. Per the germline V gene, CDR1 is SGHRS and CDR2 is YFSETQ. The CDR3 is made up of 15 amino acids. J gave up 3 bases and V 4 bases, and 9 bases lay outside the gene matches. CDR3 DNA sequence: TGCGCCAGCAGCCGAGGACAGGGCTCCCACTACGAGCAGTACTTC. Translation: CASSRGQGSHYEQYF.

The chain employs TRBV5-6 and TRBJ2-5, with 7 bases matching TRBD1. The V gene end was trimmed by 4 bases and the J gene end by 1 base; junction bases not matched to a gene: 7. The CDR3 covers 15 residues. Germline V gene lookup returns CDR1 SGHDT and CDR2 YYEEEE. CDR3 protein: CASSPSGTAQETQYF. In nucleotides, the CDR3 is TGTGCCAGCAGCCCCTCTGGGACAGCCCAAGAGACCCAGTACTTC.

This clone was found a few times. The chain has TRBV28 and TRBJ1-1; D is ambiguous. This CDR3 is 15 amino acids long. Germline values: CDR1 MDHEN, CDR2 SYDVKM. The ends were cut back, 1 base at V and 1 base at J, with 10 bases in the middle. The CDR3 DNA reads TGTGCCAGCAGTTTATCACCCGAACAGAACACTGAAGCTTTCTTT. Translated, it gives CASSLSPEQNTEAFF.

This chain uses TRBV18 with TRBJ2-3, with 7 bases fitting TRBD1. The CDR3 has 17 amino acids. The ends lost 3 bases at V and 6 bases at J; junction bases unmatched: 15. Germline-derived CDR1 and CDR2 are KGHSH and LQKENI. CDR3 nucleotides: TGTGCCAGCTCACCTCCTGGCTGGGACAGAGACAGGGATACGCAGTATTTT. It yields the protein CASSPPGWDRDRDTQYF.

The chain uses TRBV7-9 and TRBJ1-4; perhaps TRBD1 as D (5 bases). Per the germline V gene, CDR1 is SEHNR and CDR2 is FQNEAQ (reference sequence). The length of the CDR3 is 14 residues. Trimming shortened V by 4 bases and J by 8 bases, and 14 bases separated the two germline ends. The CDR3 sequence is CASSSVGRWEKLFF. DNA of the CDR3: TGTGCCAGCAGCTCCGTGGGGCGCTGGGAAAAACTGTTTTTT.

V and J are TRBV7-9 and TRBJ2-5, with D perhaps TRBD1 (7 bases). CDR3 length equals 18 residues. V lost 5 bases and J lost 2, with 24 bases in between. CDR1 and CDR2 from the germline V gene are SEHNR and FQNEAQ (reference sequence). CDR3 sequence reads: CASSPLRQGGVSQETQYF. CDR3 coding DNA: TGTGCCAGCAGCCCATTACGGCAGGGGGGAGTTTCTCAAGAGACCCAGTACTTC.

The CDR3 DNA reads as TGTGCCAGCAGCTTCACCTCGGGGACCGGGGAGCTGTTTTTT. As protein: CASSFTSGTGELFF. This sequence joins TRBV7-9 and TRBJ2-2; TRBD2 might be the D (5 bases). The V gene lost 3 bases and the J gene lost 5 bases, with 10 bases spanning the gap. The CDR3 extends over 14 amino acids. Germline CDR1 is SEHNR and CDR2 is FQNEAQ (reference sequence).

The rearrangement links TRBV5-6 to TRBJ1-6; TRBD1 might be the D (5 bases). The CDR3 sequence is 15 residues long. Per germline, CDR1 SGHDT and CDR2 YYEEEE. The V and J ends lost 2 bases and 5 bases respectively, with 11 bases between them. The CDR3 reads CASSFRSRDNSPLHF. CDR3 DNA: TGTGCCAGCAGCTTTAGGAGCAGGGATAATTCACCCCTCCACTTT.

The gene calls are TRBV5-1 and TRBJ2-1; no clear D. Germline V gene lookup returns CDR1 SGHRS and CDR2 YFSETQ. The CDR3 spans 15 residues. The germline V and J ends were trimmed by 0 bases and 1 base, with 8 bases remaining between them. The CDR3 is CASSLARASYNEQFF. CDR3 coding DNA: TGCGCCAGCAGCTTGGCACGGGCGTCCTACAATGAGCAGTTCTTC.

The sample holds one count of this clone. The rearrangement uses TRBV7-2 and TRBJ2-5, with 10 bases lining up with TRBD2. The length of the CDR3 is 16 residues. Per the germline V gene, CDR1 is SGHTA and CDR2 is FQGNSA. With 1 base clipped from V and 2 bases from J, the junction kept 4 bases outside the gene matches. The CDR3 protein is CASSLGGLASQETQYF. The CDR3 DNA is TGTGCCAGCAGCTTAGGGGGACTAGCGTCACAAGAGACCCAGTACTTC.

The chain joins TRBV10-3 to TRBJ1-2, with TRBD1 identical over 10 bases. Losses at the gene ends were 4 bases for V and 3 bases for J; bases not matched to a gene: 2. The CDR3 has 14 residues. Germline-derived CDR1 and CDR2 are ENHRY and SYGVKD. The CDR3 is CAISAGTGDYGYTF. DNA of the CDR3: TGTGCCATCAGTGCCGGGACAGGGGACTATGGCTACACCTTC.

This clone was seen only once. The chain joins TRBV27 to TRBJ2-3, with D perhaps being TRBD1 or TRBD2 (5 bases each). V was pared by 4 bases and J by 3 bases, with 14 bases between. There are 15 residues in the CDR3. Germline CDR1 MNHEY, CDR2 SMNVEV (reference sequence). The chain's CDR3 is CASSYGQGRTDTQYF. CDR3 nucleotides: TGTGCCAGCAGTTATGGACAAGGGAGAACAGATACGCAGTATTTT.

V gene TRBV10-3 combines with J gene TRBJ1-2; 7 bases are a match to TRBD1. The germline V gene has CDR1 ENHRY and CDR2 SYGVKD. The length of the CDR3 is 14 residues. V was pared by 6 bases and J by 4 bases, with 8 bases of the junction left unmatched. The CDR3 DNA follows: TGTGCCATCAGGGCCCGGGACAGCCTCTATGGCTACACCTTC. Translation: CAIRARDSLYGYTF.

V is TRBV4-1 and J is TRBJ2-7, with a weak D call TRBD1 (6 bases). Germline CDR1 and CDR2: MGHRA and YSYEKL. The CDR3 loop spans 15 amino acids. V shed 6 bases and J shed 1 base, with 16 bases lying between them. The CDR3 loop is CASRRGTVPSYEQYF. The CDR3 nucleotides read TGCGCCAGCAGGAGGGGGACGGTTCCTTCCTACGAGCAGTACTTC.

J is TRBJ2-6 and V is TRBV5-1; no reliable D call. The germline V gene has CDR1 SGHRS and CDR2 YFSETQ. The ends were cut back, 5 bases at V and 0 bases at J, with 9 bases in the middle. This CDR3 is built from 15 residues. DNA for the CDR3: TGCGCCAGCAGGGTCATGGGCTCTGGGGCCAACGTCCTGACTTTC. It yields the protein CASRVMGSGANVLTF.

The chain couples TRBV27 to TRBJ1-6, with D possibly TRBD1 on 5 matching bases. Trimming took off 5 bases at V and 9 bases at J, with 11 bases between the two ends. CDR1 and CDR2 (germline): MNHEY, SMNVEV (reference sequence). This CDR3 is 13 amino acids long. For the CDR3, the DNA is TGTGCCAGCAGTCCCGACAGACCTTCACCCCTCCACTTT. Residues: CASSPDRPSPLHF.

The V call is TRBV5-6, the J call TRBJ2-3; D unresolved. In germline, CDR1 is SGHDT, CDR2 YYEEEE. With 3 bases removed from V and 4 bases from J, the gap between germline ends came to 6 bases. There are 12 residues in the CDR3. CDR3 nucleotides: TGTGCCAGCAGCTCGTGGTCAGATACGCAGTATTTT. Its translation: CASSSWSDTQYF.